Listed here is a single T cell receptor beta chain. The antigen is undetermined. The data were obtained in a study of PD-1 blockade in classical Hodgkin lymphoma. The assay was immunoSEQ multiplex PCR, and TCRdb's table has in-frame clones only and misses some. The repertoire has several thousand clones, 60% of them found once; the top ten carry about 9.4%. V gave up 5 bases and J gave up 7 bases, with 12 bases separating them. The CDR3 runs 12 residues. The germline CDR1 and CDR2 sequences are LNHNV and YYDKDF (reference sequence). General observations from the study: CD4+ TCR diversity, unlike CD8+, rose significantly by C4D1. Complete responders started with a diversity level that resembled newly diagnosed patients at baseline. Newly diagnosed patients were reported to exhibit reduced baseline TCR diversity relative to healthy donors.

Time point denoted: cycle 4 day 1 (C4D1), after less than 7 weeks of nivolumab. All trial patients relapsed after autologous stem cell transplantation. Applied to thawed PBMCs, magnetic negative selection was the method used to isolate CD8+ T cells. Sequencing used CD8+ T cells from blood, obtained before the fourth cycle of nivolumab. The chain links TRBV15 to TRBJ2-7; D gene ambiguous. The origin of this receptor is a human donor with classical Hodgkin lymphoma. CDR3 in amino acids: CATSRLGYEQYF. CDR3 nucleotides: TGTGCCACCAGCCGCCTGGGGTATGAGCAGTACTTC.